This T cell receptor (beta chain) was documented in a study of blood T cell repertoires in COVID-19. Study-level background: Samples taken during acute and convalescent COVID-19 were collected in the United States, Italy and Spain. In each case, the material was cDNA or gDNA derived from T cells, B-cell-depleted T cells, or PBMCs.

Germline V lookup: CDR1 SGHDN, CDR2 FVKESK. Trimming took 0 bases from V and 13 from J; bases not matched to a gene: 6. The CDR3 covers 14 residues. As originally analysed: Amplifying reference gene primers gave estimates of nucleated cell counts. Sequenced by immunoSEQ multiplex PCR; TCRdb stores in-frame clones only, minus some. For V, J and clone size, that table is used; D and trimming come from the DNA. This repertoire shows under 20,000 clones, around 80% found once; its top ten account for about 22%. The sample taken for sequencing was peripheral blood. The source is a man aged 60 to 69 with active or convalescent COVID-19. This rearrangement joins TRBV14 to TRBJ2-1; 10 nucleotides align to TRBD2. The DNA for the CDR3 is TGTGCCAGCAGCCAAGATCTAGCGGGGGTGGACCAGTTCTTC. It is translated as CASSQDLAGVDQFF.